Sequencing of this TCR beta chain was carried out in a study of blood T cell repertoires in COVID-19. Study at large: Samples came from the United States, Italy and Spain, spanning acute and convalescent COVID-19.

Which cohort a participant joined came from the clinical history participants gave. Exposed enrollees had met someone with a PCR-confirmed or clinician-diagnosed COVID-19 case at some point within the 2 weeks before study entry. Only one count was recorded for this clone. V shed 0 bases and J shed 2 bases, with 14 bases lying between them. The CDR3 consists of 17 residues. Germline assignment: CDR1 LGHDT and CDR2 YNNKEL (reference sequence). As originally analysed: Counts of nucleated cells, estimated from reference gene primer amplification, were obtained. TCRdb's copy holds only in-frame clones and misses some; the assay was immunoSEQ multiplex PCR. V, J and clone size were drawn from that table, and D and trimming were deduced from the DNA. The data hold 50,000 to 70,000 clones, with roughly 70% observed a single time.

The genes are TRBV3-1 (or the pseudogene TRBV3-2) and TRBJ1-5, with a possible D match to TRBD1 (5 bases). Specimen: PBMCs or T cells enriched from blood (not recorded which). The clonotype was recovered from a woman aged 55-75 years who had been exposed to COVID-19. The CDR3 sequence is CASSQDNGAPRNQPQHF. The CDR3 nucleotides are TGTGCCAGCAGCCAAGATAATGGGGCCCCCCGCAATCAGCCCCAGCATTTT.